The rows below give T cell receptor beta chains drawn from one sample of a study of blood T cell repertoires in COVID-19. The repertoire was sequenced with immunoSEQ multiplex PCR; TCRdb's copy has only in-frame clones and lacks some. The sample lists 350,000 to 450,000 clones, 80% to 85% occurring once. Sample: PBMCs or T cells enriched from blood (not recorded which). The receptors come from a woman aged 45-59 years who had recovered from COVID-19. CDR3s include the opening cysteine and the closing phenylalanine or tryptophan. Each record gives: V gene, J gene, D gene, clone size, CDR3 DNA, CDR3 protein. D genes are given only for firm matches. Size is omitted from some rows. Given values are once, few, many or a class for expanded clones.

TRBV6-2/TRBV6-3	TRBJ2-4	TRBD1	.	TGTGCCAGCAGTTACCCCCGACAGGGGGGGGAGAAAAACATTCAGTACTTC	CASSYPRQGGEKNIQYF
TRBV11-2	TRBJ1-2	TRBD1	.	TGTGCCAGCCAATGGACAGGATCTCAGAACTATGGCTACACCTTC	CASQWTGSQNYGYTF
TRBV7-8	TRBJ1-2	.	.	TGTGCCAGCAGCGGTAGCGGCCCAGATCCTTATGGGGGCTACACCTTC	CASSGSGPDPYGGYTF
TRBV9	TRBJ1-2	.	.	TGTGCCAGCAGCGTAGGTGGCGGCAACTATGGCTACACCTTC	CASSVGGGNYGYTF
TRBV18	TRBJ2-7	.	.	TGTGCCAGCTCTCCGGGACTCGAGACCTACGAGCAGTACTTC	CASSPGLETYEQYF
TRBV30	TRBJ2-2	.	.	TGTGCCTGGACCAAGACAACACGGAACACCGGGGAGCTGTTTTTT	CAWTKTTRNTGELFF
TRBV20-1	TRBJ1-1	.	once	TGCAGTGCTACCCCGGACACTGAAGCTTTCTTT	CSATPDTEAFF
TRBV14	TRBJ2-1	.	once	TGTGCCAGCAGCCAAGCCACAGGGCCCAATGAGCAGTTCTTC	CASSQATGPNEQFF
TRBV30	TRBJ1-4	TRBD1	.	TGTGCCTGGGGGGACAGGTGGACTAATGAAAAACTGTTTTTT	CAWGDRWTNEKLFF
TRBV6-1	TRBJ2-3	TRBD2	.	TGTGCCAGCAGTGTTCTAGCGGGGGCCCAAAGCACAGATACGCAGTATTTT	CASSVLAGAQSTDTQYF
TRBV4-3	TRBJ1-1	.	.	TGCGCCAGCAGCCCACAGGGAATGAACACTGAAGCTTTCTTT	CASSPQGMNTEAFF
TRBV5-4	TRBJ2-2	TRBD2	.	TGTGCCGTCGGCGGACGACTAGCGGAGCGCACCGGGGAGCTGTTTTTT	CAVGGRLAERTGELFF
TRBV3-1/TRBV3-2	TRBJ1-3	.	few	TGTGCCAGCAGCCTCTTTAAGGACAGCTCTGGAAACACCATATATTTT	CASSLFKDSSGNTIYF
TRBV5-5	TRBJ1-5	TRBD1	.	TGTGCCAGCAGCCGGACAGGCAATAGCAATCAGCCCCAGCATTTT	CASSRTGNSNQPQHF
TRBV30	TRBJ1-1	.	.	TGTGCCTGGACACCAGGGAACACTGAAGCTTTCTTT	CAWTPGNTEAFF
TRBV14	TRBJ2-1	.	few	TGTGCCAGCAGCCCTACCGCGGGCCGGGTATACAATGAGCAGTTCTTC	CASSPTAGRVYNEQFF
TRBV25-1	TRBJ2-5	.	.	TGTGCCAGCAGTGAATATCTCCCTCCTCTACAAGAGACCCAGTACTTC	CASSEYLPPLQETQYF
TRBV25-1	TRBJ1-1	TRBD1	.	TGTGCCAGCAGTGTAACAGGGGTGAACACTGAAGCTTTCTTT	CASSVTGVNTEAFF
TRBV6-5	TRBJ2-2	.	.	TGTGCCAGCAGCCGTCCTGCCGGGGAGCTGTTTTTT	CASSRPAGELFF
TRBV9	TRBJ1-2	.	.	TGTGCCAGCAGCGTAGGGCAGGGCTCTAACTATGGCTACACCTTC	CASSVGQGSNYGYTF
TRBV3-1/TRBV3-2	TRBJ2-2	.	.	TGTGCCAGCAGCTTGAGTTCAACCGGGGAGCTGTTTTTT	CASSLSSTGELFF
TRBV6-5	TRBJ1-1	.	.	TGTGCCAGCAGTCAGGGGATCACGAACACTGAAGCTTTCTTT	CASSQGITNTEAFF
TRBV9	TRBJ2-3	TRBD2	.	TGTGCCAGCAGCGTAGTAGCCGGGGGGGCAACAGATACGCAGTATTTT	CASSVVAGGATDTQYF
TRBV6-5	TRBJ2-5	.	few	TGTGCCAGCACCCTTCGTAGGGGGGAGACCCAGTACTTC	CASTLRRGETQYF
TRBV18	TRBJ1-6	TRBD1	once	TGTGCCAGCTCACCGTCCGGACTGGGACAGGGTAATTCACCCCTCCACTTT	CASSPSGLGQGNSPLHF
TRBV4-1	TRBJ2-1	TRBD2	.	TGCGCCAGCAGCCAAGTTGGGGCTAGCGGGAGGAGCTCCTACAATGAGCAGTTCTTC	CASSQVGASGRSSYNEQFF
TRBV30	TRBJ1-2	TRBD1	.	TGTGCCTGCCGCGTACAGGGGTCGGGCGGCTACACCTTC	CACRVQGSGGYTF
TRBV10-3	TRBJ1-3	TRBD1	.	TGTGCCATCAGTGGGGGACAGGGGAAAATTTCTGGAAACACCATATATTTT	CAISGGQGKISGNTIYF
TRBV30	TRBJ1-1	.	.	TGTGCCTGGAGTGTAGGGAGTAAGAACACTGAAGCTTTCTTT	CAWSVGSKNTEAFF
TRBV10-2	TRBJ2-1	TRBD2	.	TGCGCCAGCAGAGATGGACTAGCGGGGGGCAACAATGAGCAGTTCTTC	CASRDGLAGGNNEQFF
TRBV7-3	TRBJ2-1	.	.	TGTGCCAGCAGCTTAGCTAGTACATATGAGCAGTTCTTC	CASSLASTYEQFF
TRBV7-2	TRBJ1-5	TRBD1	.	TGTGCCAGCAGCTTAGCCAACAGGGGAAATCAGCCCCAGCATTTT	CASSLANRGNQPQHF
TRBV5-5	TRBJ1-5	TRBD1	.	TGTGCCAGCAGCCCAACAGGGGGTAGCAATCAGCCCCAGCATTTT	CASSPTGGSNQPQHF
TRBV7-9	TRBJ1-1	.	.	TGTGCCAGCAGCTTATGGCCACCTGAAGCTTTCTTT	CASSLWPPEAFF
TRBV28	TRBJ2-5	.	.	TGTGCCAGCCAAGGTACAGGGCCAGAGACCCAGTACTTC	CASQGTGPETQYF
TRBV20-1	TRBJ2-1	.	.	TGCAGTGGTGAGGGAGATGGGCAGTTCTTC	CSGEGDGQFF
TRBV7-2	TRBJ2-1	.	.	TGTGCCAGCAGCATCGGGGACTCCTCCTTGGATGAGCAGTTCTTC	CASSIGDSSLDEQFF
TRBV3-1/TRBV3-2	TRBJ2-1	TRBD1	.	TGTGCCAGCAGCCAGACAGGGGGTGGGTACAATGAGCAGTTCTTC	CASSQTGGGYNEQFF
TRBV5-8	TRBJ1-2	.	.	TGTGCCAGCAGCTACGGGGATGGCTACACCTTC	CASSYGDGYTF
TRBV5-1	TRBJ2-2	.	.	TGCGCCAGCAGCTTGTCCGGGGTTGACGGGGAGCTGTTTTTT	CASSLSGVDGELFF
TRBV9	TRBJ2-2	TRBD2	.	TGTGCCAGCAGCGTAGGTGGAAGCGGGGGGGCCTCCGGGGAGCTGTTTTTT	CASSVGGSGGASGELFF
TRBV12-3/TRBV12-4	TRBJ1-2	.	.	TGTGCCAGCAGTTTCCCGGGGGATGGCTACACCTTC	CASSFPGDGYTF
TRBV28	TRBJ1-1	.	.	TGTGCCAGCAGTCTTAAAGGGGGTAACACTGAAGCTTTCTTT	CASSLKGGNTEAFF
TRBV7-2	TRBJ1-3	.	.	TGTGCCAGCAGCTTAGTGGGTCTCGGAGGGTCTGGAAACACCATATATTTT	CASSLVGLGGSGNTIYF
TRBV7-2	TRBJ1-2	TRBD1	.	TGTGCCAGCAGCTTAGCGTCAGCGCAGGGGGGTGGCTACACCTTC	CASSLASAQGGGYTF
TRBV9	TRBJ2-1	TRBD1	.	TGTGCCAGCAGCGTAGATGGTAGGGACAGGGGGAGGTACAATGAGCAGTTCTTC	CASSVDGRDRGRYNEQFF
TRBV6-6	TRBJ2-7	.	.	TGTGCCAGCACCACCCCGGACAGATCCTACGAGCAGTACTTC	CASTTPDRSYEQYF
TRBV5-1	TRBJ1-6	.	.	TGCGCCAGCAGCTCGGTTGCGGACAGAGATAATTCACCCCTCCACTTT	CASSSVADRDNSPLHF
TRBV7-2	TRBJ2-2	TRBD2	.	TGTGCCAGCAAAATAGCGGGGGCGAACACCGGGGAGCTGTTTTTT	CASKIAGANTGELFF
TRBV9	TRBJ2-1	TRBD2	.	TGTGCCAGCAGCGGCGCGGGAGGGCACAATGAGCAGTTCTTC	CASSGAGGHNEQFF
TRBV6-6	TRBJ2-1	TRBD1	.	TGTGCCAGCAGTACGGGACAGGGGTCGAAGGAGCAGTTCTTC	CASSTGQGSKEQFF
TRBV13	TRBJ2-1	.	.	TGTGCCAGCAGCCATTGGGGGACGCGGGGGCGGAGTTCCTACAATGAGCAGTTCTTC	CASSHWGTRGRSSYNEQFF
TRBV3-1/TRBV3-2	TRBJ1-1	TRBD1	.	TGTGCCAGCAGCCAACTAGGGGGCGGGAACACTGAAGCTTTCTTT	CASSQLGGGNTEAFF
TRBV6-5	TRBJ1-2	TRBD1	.	TGTGCCAGCCAACAGGGACAGAAGGCCTATGGCTACACCTTC	CASQQGQKAYGYTF
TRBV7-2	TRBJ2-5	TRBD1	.	TGTGCCAGCAGCCTGACAGGGGTCTTCCAAGAGACCCAGTACTTC	CASSLTGVFQETQYF
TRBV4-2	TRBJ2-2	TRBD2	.	TGTGCCAGCAGCCAAACCGGGACTAGCGGGGGTAACACCGGGGAGCTGTTTTTT	CASSQTGTSGGNTGELFF
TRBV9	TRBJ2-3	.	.	TGTGCCAGCAGCGCAGTGGGCGGGGTGAGCACAGATACGCAGTATTTT	CASSAVGGVSTDTQYF
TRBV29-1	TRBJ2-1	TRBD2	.	TGCAGCGTTGAAAGTAAGGGACTAGTAAGAGGTCGGAGTGAGCAGTTCTTC	CSVESKGLVRGRSEQFF
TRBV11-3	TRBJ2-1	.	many	TGTGCCAGCAGCTTAACAGGGATCAGCAATGAGCAGTTCTTC	CASSLTGISNEQFF